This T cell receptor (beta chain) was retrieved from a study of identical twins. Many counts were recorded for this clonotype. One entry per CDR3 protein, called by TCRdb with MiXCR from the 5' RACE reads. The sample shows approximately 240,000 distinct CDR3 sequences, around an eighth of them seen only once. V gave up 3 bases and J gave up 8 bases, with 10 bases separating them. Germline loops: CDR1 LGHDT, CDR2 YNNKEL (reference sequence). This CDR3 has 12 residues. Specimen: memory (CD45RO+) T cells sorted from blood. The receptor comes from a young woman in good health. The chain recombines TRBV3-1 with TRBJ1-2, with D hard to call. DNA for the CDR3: TGTGCCAGCAGCCAGGACTGGAGCGGCTACACCTTC. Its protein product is CASSQDWSGYTF.